One and the same sample provided the 25 T cell receptor beta chains below, sequenced in a study of blood T cell repertoires in COVID-19. Assay used: immunoSEQ multiplex PCR; TCRdb lists only in-frame clones, some missing. The data show around 250,000 clones, over 80% seen once. The sequencing sample was made of PBMCs or T cells enriched from blood (not recorded which). The receptors were gathered from a woman in her 40s who had been exposed to COVID-19.

The chain combines TRBV25-1 with TRBJ2-5; 7 bases fit TRBD1. Germline assignment: CDR1 MGHDK and CDR2 SYGVNS. J lost 4 bases, V lost 6 bases, and 8 bases had no gene match. This CDR3 region has 14 residues. The CDR3 protein is CASSRQGTRETQYF. CDR3 bases: TGTGCCAGCAGCAGACAGGGAACGCGAGAGACCCAGTACTTC.

The chain links TRBV6-5 to TRBJ1-4; D is possibly TRBD1 (5 bases). Trimming left V 6 bases short and J 2 bases short, with 13 bases between. The germline CDR1 and CDR2 sequences are MNHEY and SVGAGI. The CDR3 covers 15 residues. CDR3: CASRPPAGTNEKLFF. As DNA, the CDR3 is TGTGCCAGCAGGCCTCCAGCAGGGACTAATGAAAAACTGTTTTTT.

J is TRBJ2-1 and V is TRBV7-2; D unclear. CDR3 length: 14 amino acids. V was cut by 3 bases and J by 3 bases, with 9 bases left in between. Germline loops: CDR1 SGHTA, CDR2 FQGNSA. The CDR3 reads CASSFQAYYNEQFF. As DNA, the CDR3 is TGTGCCAGCAGCTTTCAGGCGTACTACAATGAGCAGTTCTTC.

CDR3 region: CASSQLQGLRTGELFF. In DNA, the CDR3 is TGTGCCAGCAGCCAATTACAGGGCTTAAGGACCGGGGAGCTGTTTTTT. The chain employs TRBV3-1 (or the pseudogene TRBV3-2) and TRBJ2-2; a possible D gene is TRBD1 (6 bases). Trimming removed 2 bases at V and 5 bases at J, with 15 bases between. Germline CDR1 reads LGHDT; CDR2 reads YNNKEL (reference sequence). There are 16 residues in the CDR3.

V usage is TRBV28 and J usage is TRBJ1-2, with 11 bases aligning to TRBD1. Trimming at V came to 5 bases and at J to 5 bases, leaving 4 bases not matched to a gene. The CDR3 covers 14 residues. Germline V lookup: CDR1 MDHEN, CDR2 SYDVKM. As DNA, the CDR3 is TGTGCCAGCAGTCCGGGACAGGGGGAATATGGCTACACCTTC. It translates to CASSPGQGEYGYTF.

The V gene is TRBV18, the J gene TRBJ1-1; D is undetermined. CDR1 and CDR2 (germline): KGHSH, LQKENI. This CDR3 spans 13 amino acids. Trimming removed 6 bases at V and 1 base at J, with 9 bases between. CDR3 DNA: TGTGCCAGCTCGACTCAGCCGAACACTGAAGCTTTCTTT. The encoded protein is CASSTQPNTEAFF. Full variable domain (outside the CDR3, taken from reference TRBV18 and TRBJ1-1): NAGVMQNPRHLVRRRGQEARLRCSPMKGHSHVYWYRQLPEEGLKFMVYLQKENIIDESGMPKERFSAEFPKEGPSILRIQQVVRGDSAAYFCASSTQPNTEAFFGQGTRLTVV.

J is TRBJ2-1 and V is TRBV29-1; 8 positions match TRBD2. V gave up 4 bases and J gave up 3 bases; unmatched junction bases: 8. Germline V gives CDR1 SQVTM, CDR2 ANQGSEA. CDR3 length: 15 amino acids. CDR3 loop: CSVGGLVGIYNEQFF. Written as DNA, the CDR3 is TGCAGCGTTGGGGGACTAGTCGGGATCTACAATGAGCAGTTCTTC.

This clone was found once. The chain is built from TRBV7-8 and TRBJ2-7; 9 bases align to TRBD2. The germline gives CDR1 SGHVS, CDR2 FQNEAQ. V dropped 5 bases and J dropped 7; count of bases not matched to a gene: 21. The CDR3 runs 18 residues. The CDR3 sequence is CASSPRPLLLAGFSEQYV. DNA of the CDR3: TGTGCCAGCAGCCCCCGACCCCTACTTCTAGCGGGGTTCTCGGAGCAGTACGTC.

This clone has just one count. The J gene is TRBJ2-7, the V gene TRBV12-3 or TRBV12-4; no reliable D call. CDR3 length: 12 amino acids. The V end lost 1 base, the J end lost 5 bases, and 6 bases lay between the germline ends. In DNA, the CDR3 is TGTGCCAGCAGTTTAGGAGGCGACGAGCAGTACGTC. It specifies CASSLGGDEQYV.

This rearrangement joins TRBV28 to TRBJ2-7; 14 nucleotides match TRBD2. Per the germline V gene, CDR1 is MDHEN and CDR2 is SYDVKM. The CDR3 is made up of 15 amino acids. CDR3: CASSRRSPGLAGADV. The CDR3 nucleotides read TGTGCCAGCAGCAGACGATCTCCGGGACTAGCGGGAGCCGACGTC.

This clone was seen more than once but under ten times. The gene calls are TRBV25-1 and TRBJ2-3, with a tentative D call TRBD2 (6 bases). CDR1 is MGHDK and CDR2 is SYGVNS in the germline V gene. The CDR3 consists of 18 residues. V lost 4 bases, J lost 2 bases, and 22 bases lay in between. CDR3 coding DNA: TGTGCCAGCAGTGGGGGACTTTCAAAAGGCGCCGACACAGATACGCAGTATTTT. This gives the protein CASSGGLSKGADTDTQYF.

The rearrangement joins TRBV29-1 to TRBJ2-5, with D possibly being TRBD2 (6 bases). The CDR3 contains 13 residues. Between the trimmed V and J ends, which lost 4 bases and 1 base, there was a span of 10 bases. Germline V CDR1 and CDR2: SQVTM, ANQGSEA. CDR3 DNA sequence: TGCAGCGTTGGGCCTAGCGCCCAAGAGACCCAGTACTTC. Translation gives CSVGPSAQETQYF.

The gene calls are TRBV28 and TRBJ1-2; 11 bases line up with TRBD1. The CDR3 sequence is 18 residues long. After removal of 5 bases from V and 6 bases from J, the junction contained 17 bases not matched to a gene. Germline V gives CDR1 MDHEN, CDR2 SYDVKM. CDR3: CASSTPRTGGTGLNGYTF. The CDR3 DNA follows: TGTGCCAGCAGTACCCCCCGGACAGGGGGCACGGGGTTGAATGGCTACACCTTC.

This sequence joins TRBV21-1 and TRBJ1-5; the table's D call, TRBD1, was not checked against the DNA. TRBV21-1 is a known pseudogene. The length of the CDR3 is 16 residues. The CDR3 DNA reads as TGTGCCAGCAGCCCCTGGGCAGGGCCTAGCAATCAGCCCCAGCATTTT. Protein sequence: CASSPWAGPSNQPQHF.

The gene calls are TRBV10-3 and TRBJ2-2; TRBD2 is a possible D gene (6 bases). The CDR3 length is 15 residues. CDR1 is ENHRY, CDR2 SYGVKD, per germline. The V gene lost 8 bases and the J gene lost 3 bases, with 16 bases spanning the gap. CDR3 sequence: CAIPRESLDTGELFF. The CDR3 nucleotides read TGTGCCATCCCGCGGGAATCCCTTGACACCGGGGAGCTGTTTTTT.

The J gene is TRBJ1-2, the V gene TRBV19; D perhaps matches TRBD1 (5 bases). Germline V lookup: CDR1 LNHDA, CDR2 SQIVND (reference sequence). This CDR3 has 14 amino acids. Trimming left V 3 bases short and J 4 bases short, with 12 bases between. The CDR3 protein is CASSIQGKGYGYTF. CDR3 coding DNA: TGTGCCAGTAGTATTCAGGGTAAGGGCTATGGCTACACCTTC.

As to this clone: The same CDR3 can be traced to other DNA sequences in this sample. The chain employs TRBV4-1 and TRBJ1-5, with a weak D call TRBD1 (5 bases). The length of the CDR3 is 15 residues. The germline V and J ends were trimmed by 4 bases and 1 base, with 11 bases remaining between them. From germline, CDR1 is MGHRA and CDR2 YSYEKL. As DNA, the CDR3 is TGCGCCAGCAGCCCCCAGGGCCTAAGCAATCAGCCCCAGCATTTT. Protein: CASSPQGLSNQPQHF.

V and J are TRBV20-1 and TRBJ1-2; 7 nucleotides align to TRBD1. V was pared by 8 bases and J by 1 base, with 1 base of the junction left unmatched. Germline V gene data show CDR1 as DFQATT and CDR2 as SNEGSKA (reference sequence). CDR3 size: 11 residues. The CDR3 here is CSRDSNYGYTF. Written as DNA, the CDR3 is TGCAGTCGGGACAGTAACTATGGCTACACCTTC.

In this sample, this clone turned up once. V is TRBV7-2 and J is TRBJ2-5; D unclear. Per the germline V gene, CDR1 is SGHTA and CDR2 is FQGNSA. Trimming stripped 1 base from V and 5 bases from J, with 8 bases between. The CDR3 covers 13 residues. CDR3 sequence reads: CASSLDIKETQYF. In DNA, the CDR3 is TGTGCCAGCAGCTTAGACATTAAGGAGACCCAGTACTTC.

This chain connects TRBV24-1 to TRBJ2-2; tentative D call: TRBD2 (6 bases). Per the germline V gene, CDR1 is KGHDR and CDR2 is SFDVKD. This CDR3 contains 16 residues. V shed 4 bases and J shed 4 bases, with 15 bases lying between them. The CDR3 sequence: CATSDPGLPGTGELFF. CDR3 DNA: TGTGCCACCAGTGACCCGGGACTCCCGGGCACCGGGGAGCTGTTTTTT.

This clone appeared a single time. One junction end disagrees with the germline gene, perhaps due to a read error. The chain recombines TRBV5-1 with TRBJ2-5; 8 nucleotides agree with TRBD2. The length of the CDR3 is 16 residues. Germline values: CDR1 SGHRS, CDR2 YFSETQ. CDR3 loop: CASSPRTSGRGETQYF. In DNA form, the CDR3 reads TGTGCCAGCAGCCCGCGGACTTCCGGGAGGGGAGAGACCCAGTACTTC.

The chain is built from TRBV11-2 and TRBJ2-7, with D possibly being TRBD2 (7 bases). V dropped 0 bases and J dropped 0 bases, with 15 bases sitting between them. In germline, CDR1 is SGHAT, CDR2 FQNNGV. The CDR3 covers 17 residues. In DNA form, the CDR3 reads TGTGCCAGCAGCTTAGATAAAAGACGGGGGGCCTCCTACGAGCAGTACTTC. It yields the protein CASSLDKRRGASYEQYF.

V gene TRBV6-1 combines with J gene TRBJ1-4; D perhaps matches TRBD1 (6 bases). This CDR3 region has 15 residues. V lost 0 bases and J lost 7, with 12 bases in between. Germline values: CDR1 MNHNS, CDR2 SASEGT. The CDR3 here is CASSEARGGGEKLFF. The CDR3 region has the DNA TGTGCCAGCAGTGAAGCAAGAGGGGGGGGTGAAAAACTGTTTTTT.

J is TRBJ2-1 and V is TRBV20-1, with D perhaps matching TRBD2 (7 bases). Germline V CDR1 and CDR2: DFQATT, SNEGSKA (reference sequence). The CDR3 contains 11 residues. V dropped 7 bases and J dropped 5 bases, with 9 bases sitting between them. Here the CDR3 reads CSGGGDNEQFF. CDR3 nucleotides: TGCAGTGGAGGGGGGGACAATGAGCAGTTCTTC.

The CDR3 DNA is TGTGCCTGGAGGCAGACAGGGGGACGTGAAAAACTGTTTTTT. Translation gives CAWRQTGGREKLFF. The J gene is TRBJ1-4, the V gene TRBV30, with 9 bases aligning to TRBD1. J lost 7 bases, V lost 3 bases, and 6 bases had no gene match. Per germline, CDR1 GTSNPN and CDR2 SVGIG (reference sequence). The CDR3 covers 14 residues.